A single T cell receptor (beta chain) is shown here with its context. Sequenced by immunoSEQ multiplex PCR; TCRdb stores in-frame clones only, minus some. The sample contains 40,000 to 45,000 clones, 80% to 90% of which appear only once. The entry originates in a study of OX40 agonist ivuxolimab in advanced cancers. The CDR3 has 13 amino acids. The V gene end was trimmed by 6 bases and the J gene end by 4 bases; junction bases not matched to a gene: 5. The specimen was CD4+ or CD8+ T cells sorted from blood, collected in a trial of the OX40 agonist ivuxolimab. This receptor was identified in an adult with an advanced solid tumor such as melanoma, head and neck, liver or kidney cancer. The chain is built from TRBV23-1 and TRBJ1-2; TRBD1 agrees at 7 bases. TRBV23-1 is an open reading frame whose function is uncertain. The CDR3 loop is CASRETGSYGYTF. For the CDR3, the DNA is TGCGCCAGCAGGGAGACAGGGTCCTATGGCTACACCTTC.